The 12 T cell receptor beta chains given below trace back to one sample, sequenced in a study of T cells expressing NK-cell markers. After re-calling the 5' RACE reads, TCRdb lists one entry per CDR3 protein, DNA absent. In total, the table holds 350,000 to 450,000 distinct CDR3 sequences. The sample taken for sequencing was blood T cells: a sorted CD56 or NKG2C T cell subset, CD4+ or CD8+ T cells, or bulk PBMC T cells (not recorded which). The receptors derive from a man aged 18 to 69 in good health.

The gene calls are TRBV10-3 and TRBJ1-5; TCRdb's D call, TRBD1, is unchecked because there is no DNA. Germline V gene sequence: CDR1 ENHRY, CDR2 SYGVKD. This CDR3 is 14 amino acids long. CDR3 residues: CAIGEQGADQPQHF.

J is TRBJ2-7 and V is TRBV9; TCRdb indicates TRBD1, and absent DNA this call remains unverified. The CDR3 contains 13 residues. Germline values: CDR1 SGDLS, CDR2 YYNGEE. The CDR3 is CASSGGQGYEQYF. Full variable domain (remainder filled in from reference TRBV9 and TRBJ2-7): DSGVTQTPKHLITATGQRVTLRCSPRSGDLSVYWYQQSLDQGLQFLIQYYNGEERAKGNILERFSAQQFPDLHSELNLSSLELGDSALYFCASSGGQGYEQYFGPGTRLTVT.

V is TRBV7-9 and J is TRBJ2-7; TCRdb proposes TRBD1, but this gene call is untestable without DNA. The V gene's germline CDR1 is SEHNR and CDR2 FQNEAQ (reference sequence). CDR3 length: 15 residues. CDR3: CASSGTDDRSYEQYF. The variable domain in full, completed from reference TRBV7-9 and TRBJ2-7, reads DTGVSQNPRHKITKRGQNVTFRCDPISEHNRLYWYRQTLGQGPEFLTYFQNEAQLEKSRLLSDRFSAERPKGSFSTLEIQRTEQGDSAMYLCASSGTDDRSYEQYFGPGTRLTVT.

The chain couples TRBV9 to TRBJ2-3; with no DNA, the TCRdb D assignment of TRBD2 cannot be verified. The CDR3 extends over 16 amino acids. Germline V gene data show CDR1 as SGDLS and CDR2 as YYNGEE. The CDR3: CASSVLPSGATDTQYF.

J is TRBJ2-7 and V is TRBV30; the TCRdb call, TRBD1, lacks DNA for checking. Germline lookup yields CDR1 GTSNPN and CDR2 SVGIG (reference sequence). The CDR3 runs to 12 residues. This CDR3 reads CAWSARQESWYF.

The chain carries TRBV5-1 and TRBJ1-1; TCRdb gives TRBD1 as the D gene, but with no DNA this cannot be confirmed. The CDR3 contains 13 residues. Germline loops: CDR1 SGHRS, CDR2 YFSETQ. This CDR3 reads CASSLARQSEAFF.

This chain links TRBV4-2 with TRBJ1-2; TCRdb's D call of TRBD1 is untestable without DNA. CDR3 length: 16 amino acids. The germline CDR1 and CDR2 sequences are LGHNA and YNFKEQ. CDR3 sequence: CASSQSTATDNYGYTF.

The chain uses TRBV20-1 and TRBJ2-3; TCRdb proposes TRBD1, but this gene call is untestable without DNA. CDR3 size: 17 residues. Germline values: CDR1 DFQATT, CDR2 SNEGSKA (reference sequence). CDR3 in amino acids: CSARRPDSNRGADTQYF.

The chain joins TRBV30 to TRBJ1-5; no DNA is available, so the TRBD1 call from TCRdb remains unchecked. Per germline, CDR1 GTSNPN and CDR2 SVGIG (reference sequence). CDR3 length equals 13 residues. CDR3 residues: CAWSQQGAKPQHF. Filled out from reference TRBV30 and TRBJ1-5, the complete variable domain reads SQTIHQWPATLVQPVGSPLSLECTVEGTSNPNLYWYRQAAGRGLQLLFYSVGIGQISSEVPQNLSASRPQDRQFILSSKKLLLSDSGFYLCAWSQQGAKPQHFGDGTRLSIL.

This CDR3 is CASRRTGADYGYTF. The gene calls are TRBV6-1 and TRBJ1-2; the D call of TRBD1 rests on TCRdb alone, since no DNA is present to check it. CDR3 length: 14 residues. Germline V gives CDR1 MNHNS, CDR2 SASEGT.

The chain couples TRBV6-1 to TRBJ1-2. Germline-derived CDR1 and CDR2 are MNHNS and SASEGT. The CDR3 contains 14 residues. The CDR3 sequence is CASMGWKGSYGYTF.

The chain uses TRBV25-1 and TRBJ2-1; the TCRdb call, TRBD1, lacks DNA for checking. There are 13 residues in the CDR3. Germline CDR1 MGHDK, CDR2 SYGVNS. The CDR3 spells CASSARVSDEQFF.